This TCR beta chain was observed in a study of cytomegalovirus exposure and HLA in healthy donors. While unrecorded immune exposures were likely, the donors were nominally healthy when sampled. PCR was performed using 60 Vbeta and 13 Jbeta primers. Generated by immunoSEQ multiplex PCR, the TCRdb table keeps only in-frame clones and is missing some. The sample yields 100,000 to 150,000 clones, approximately 74% seen once. The CDR3 runs to 13 residues. Germline CDR1 SGHDT, CDR2 YYEEEE. The germline V and J ends were trimmed by 0 bases and 4 bases, with 7 bases remaining between them. This chain connects TRBV5-6 to TRBJ1-1; maybe TRBD1 (5 bases). This TCR derives from a man aged 35-49 years in good health and CMV-seropositive. Material: PBMCs. The CDR3 region is CASSLGRVTEAFF. CDR3 bases: TGTGCCAGCAGCTTGGGCAGGGTCACTGAAGCTTTCTTT.